Shown below are 4 T cell receptor beta chains from a single sample sequenced in a study of blood T cell repertoires in COVID-19. Method: immunoSEQ multiplex PCR; TCRdb's copy keeps in-frame clones and lacks some. Of over 250,000 clones listed, roughly 89% are singletons. The sample was PBMCs or T cells enriched from blood (not recorded which). These receptors were collected from a woman between 18 and 29 years old who had recovered from COVID-19.

This clone was seen a single time. The chain employs TRBV7-3 and TRBJ1-1; D is ambiguous. The CDR3 has 13 residues. CDR1 is SGHTA and CDR2 is FQGTGA in the germline V gene. Trimming left V 2 bases short and J 3 bases short, with 7 bases between. CDR3 in DNA: TGTGCCAGCAGCTTATTTTATGACACTGAAGCTTTCTTT. Translated, it gives CASSLFYDTEAFF.

The V call is TRBV18, the J call TRBJ1-1; D perhaps matches TRBD1 (5 bases). Trimming took off 3 bases at V and 4 bases at J, with 12 bases between the two ends. Germline V gene lookup returns CDR1 KGHSH and CDR2 LQKENI. The CDR3 has 14 amino acids. CDR3 residues: CASSPGRDGTEAFF. DNA of the CDR3: TGTGCCAGCTCACCCGGGAGGGACGGCACTGAAGCTTTCTTT.

The CDR3 is CASSQGGQGSAETQYF. CDR3 sequence (DNA): TGCGCCAGCAGCCAAGGTGGACAGGGCTCTGCGGAGACCCAGTACTTC. This chain uses TRBV4-3 with TRBJ2-5; TRBD1 matches at 8 bases. CDR1 LGHNA and CDR2 YSLEER come from the germline V gene. The ends lost 1 base at V and 5 bases at J; junction bases unmatched: 9. This CDR3 has 16 amino acids.

This chain links TRBV7-2 with TRBJ2-5; 8 bases fit TRBD1. The CDR3 sequence is 14 residues long. CDR1 and CDR2 (germline): SGHTA, FQGNSA. V gave up 5 bases and J gave up 5 bases; unmatched junction bases: 7. CDR3 loop: CASSHRTGRETQYF. The CDR3 DNA is TGTGCCAGCAGCCACCGGACAGGGAGGGAGACCCAGTACTTC.